This T cell receptor beta chain was retrieved from a study of OX40 agonist ivuxolimab in advanced cancers. As for the study in general: Three patients had partial responses: one hepatocellular carcinoma, two cutaneous melanoma.

With baseline, cycle 4 day 1, and cycle 7 day 1 as timepoints, blood was sampled. Findings of the study overall: Some nonresponders likewise displayed low normalized T-cell clonal expansion. Patients who responded partially at 0.1-3.0 mg/kg showed clonal expansion ranking among the lowest.

Trimming took 5 bases from V and 4 from J, leaving 15 bases between them. Per germline, CDR1 GTSNPN and CDR2 SVGIG (reference sequence). The CDR3 has 15 residues. In regard to this clone: What it recognizes is unknown.

Clones were sequenced by immunoSEQ multiplex PCR, and TCRdb holds only the in-frame ones, with some missing. This sample has tens of thousands of clones; under 85% occur once, and the top ten carry roughly 20%. J is TRBJ2-6 and V is TRBV30; D assignment may be TRBD1 or TRBD2 (5 bases each). This sequence was found in an adult with an advanced solid tumor such as melanoma, head and neck, liver or kidney cancer. This specimen consisted of CD4+ or CD8+ T cells sorted from blood, obtained in a trial of the OX40 agonist ivuxolimab. CDR3 in DNA: TGTGCCTGGGGGGCCGGCTTAGCGGGGGCCAACGTCCTGACTTTC. Its protein product is CAWGAGLAGANVLTF.